The rows below give T cell receptor beta chains drawn from one sample of a study of T cell repertoires in cytomegalovirus infection. TCRdb analysed the reads with MiXCR anew, one entry per CDR3 protein. This sample has tens of thousands of distinct CDR3 sequences, with 20% to 25% found just once. For these receptors, no antigen is known. The material was CD8+ T cells from cultured PBMCs, obtained from culture after CMV antigen stimulation. These receptors all come from a human donor in good health (CMV status not recorded). Some clones in this sample may be carry-over from other donors' samples. Both conserved end residues are part of each CDR3. A D gene is named only where the DNA matches it firmly. Expanded clones get a size class; other rows say once, few or many, or leave the size out.

CDR3: CASSRNLLEEETQYF; DNA: TGTGCCAGCAGCCGCAACTTACTCGAGGAAGAGACCCAGTACTTC; size: .; D: .; length: 15; V: TRBV5-6; J: TRBJ2-5
CDR3: CASRSTLPHSLDSPLHF; DNA: TGTGCCAGCAGGAGCACCTTACCCCACTCCTTAGATTCACCCCTCCACTTT; size: .; D: .; length: 17; V: TRBV28; J: TRBJ1-6
CDR3: CASSQDRAQNTEAFF; DNA: TGCGCCAGCAGCCAAGATAGGGCCCAGAACACTGAAGCTTTCTTT; size: .; D: .; length: 15; V: TRBV4-3; J: TRBJ1-1
CDR3: CASTTRGRDEQFF; DNA: TGTGCCAGCACCACCAGGGGACGCGATGAGCAGTTCTTC; size: .; D: .; length: 13; V: TRBV6-8; J: TRBJ2-1
CDR3: CASSQELAPDTQYF; DNA: TGCGCCAGCAGCCAAGAGCTAGCTCCAGATACGCAGTATTTT; size: few; D: .; length: 14; V: TRBV4-1; J: TRBJ2-3
CDR3: CASSLKQREQFF; DNA: TGTGCCAGCAGTTTAAAACAGCGTGAGCAGTTCTTC; size: .; D: .; length: 12; V: TRBV28; J: TRBJ2-1
CDR3: CASSYTTGSNQPQHF; DNA: TGTGCCAGCAGTTATACAACAGGGTCAAACCAGCCCCAGCATTTT; size: few; D: .; length: 15; V: TRBV6-2/TRBV6-3; J: TRBJ1-5
CDR3: CASSLGFGAGTEAFF; DNA: TGCGCCAGCAGCTTGGGGTTCGGGGCCGGGACTGAAGCTTTCTTT; size: few; D: .; length: 15; V: TRBV5-1; J: TRBJ1-1
CDR3: CASSLAWDREAIEATNTGELFF; DNA: TGTGCCAGCAGCTTAGCCTGGGACAGGGAAGCGATAGAAGCTACGAACACCGGGGAGCTGTTTTTT; size: few; D: TRBD1; length: 22; V: TRBV7-9; J: TRBJ2-2
CDR3: CASSLSLSQPQHF; DNA: TGTGCCAGCAGTTTGAGTTTGAGTCAGCCCCAGCATTTT; size: .; D: .; length: 13; V: TRBV27; J: TRBJ1-5
CDR3: CASSNNEQFF; DNA: TGTGCCTCCTCTAACAATGAGCAGTTCTTC; size: .; D: .; length: 10; V: TRBV6-2/TRBV6-3; J: TRBJ2-1
CDR3: CASSYTSGGRHDTQYF; DNA: TGTGCCAGCAGCTATACTAGCGGGGGTCGACACGATACGCAGTATTTT; size: .; D: TRBD2; length: 16; V: TRBV6-6; J: TRBJ2-3
CDR3: CASRPGGTYGYTF; DNA: TGTGCCAGCAGGCCCGGAGGTACCTATGGCTACACCTTC; size: .; D: .; length: 13; V: TRBV27; J: TRBJ1-2
CDR3: CASSLGGGEGYTF; DNA: TGTGCCAGCAGCTTAGGGGGAGGGGAAGGCTACACCTTC; size: .; D: .; length: 13; V: TRBV7-2; J: TRBJ1-2
CDR3: CASSLSRLLAEAFF; DNA: TGTGCCAGCAGCTTAAGCAGGTTACTCGCTGAAGCTTTCTTT; size: .; D: .; length: 14; V: TRBV7-2; J: TRBJ1-1
CDR3: CASSSGAGRNTEAFF; DNA: TGTGCCAGCAGTTCAGGGGCCGGAAGGAACACTGAAGCTTTCTTT; size: .; D: .; length: 15; V: TRBV12-3/TRBV12-4; J: TRBJ1-1
CDR3: CASSPDRGDTQYF; DNA: TGTGCCAGCAGCCCAGACAGGGGAGATACGCAGTATTTT; size: .; D: TRBD1; length: 13; V: TRBV7-2; J: TRBJ2-3
CDR3: CASSARLAGDRDTQYF; DNA: TGTGCCAGCAGCGCCCGACTAGCGGGGGACCGGGATACGCAGTATTTT; size: few; D: TRBD2; length: 16; V: TRBV7-2; J: TRBJ2-3
CDR3: CASSREAGGNQPQHF; DNA: TGTGCCAGCAGCCGAGAAGCAGGGGGCAATCAGCCCCAGCATTTT; size: few; D: .; length: 15; V: TRBV4-2; J: TRBJ1-5
CDR3: CASTSSSGVGFGTQYF; DNA: TGTGCCAGCACCTCCTCGTCGGGTGTTGGTTTTGGGACCCAGTACTTC; size: many; D: .; length: 16; V: TRBV7-9; J: TRBJ2-5
CDR3: CASSPEGRRGGQPQHF; DNA: TGTGCCAGCAGCCCAGAGGGTCGCAGGGGGGGACAGCCCCAGCATTTT; size: .; D: TRBD1; length: 16; V: TRBV7-2; J: TRBJ1-5
CDR3: CASSLVAKAWGNEQFF; DNA: TGTGCCAGCAGTTTAGTTGCAAAAGCTTGGGGGAATGAGCAGTTCTTC; size: .; D: .; length: 16; V: TRBV7-8; J: TRBJ2-1
CDR3: CASSWDGTTGNEQYF; DNA: TGTGCCAGCAGCTGGGACGGCACAACAGGAAACGAGCAGTACTTC; size: few; D: .; length: 15; V: TRBV7-2; J: TRBJ2-7
CDR3: CASSQGHFQETQYF; DNA: TGTGCCAGCAGCCAGGGACATTTCCAAGAGACCCAGTACTTC; size: .; D: .; length: 14; V: TRBV5-6; J: TRBJ2-5
CDR3: CASSLYRGGEAFF; DNA: TGTGCCAGCAGCCTCTATAGGGGAGGCGAAGCTTTCTTT; size: few; D: .; length: 13; V: TRBV7-2; J: TRBJ1-1
CDR3: CASSEAHRRGYEQYF; DNA: TGTGCCAGCAGTGAGGCACATCGTAGGGGCTACGAGCAGTACTTC; size: few; D: .; length: 15; V: TRBV2; J: TRBJ2-7
CDR3: CASSLEGRGNQPQHF; DNA: TGTGCCAGCAGTTTGGAGGGTCGTGGCAATCAGCCCCAGCATTTT; size: many; D: .; length: 15; V: TRBV12-3/TRBV12-4; J: TRBJ1-5
CDR3: CASSPYNRGETQYF; DNA: TGTGCCAGCAGTCCCTATAACCGGGGAGAGACCCAGTACTTC; size: few; D: .; length: 14; V: TRBV6-1; J: TRBJ2-5
CDR3: CAISARQEGNQPQHF; DNA: TGTGCCATCAGTGCCCGACAAGAGGGGAATCAGCCCCAGCATTTT; size: .; D: .; length: 15; V: TRBV10-3; J: TRBJ1-5